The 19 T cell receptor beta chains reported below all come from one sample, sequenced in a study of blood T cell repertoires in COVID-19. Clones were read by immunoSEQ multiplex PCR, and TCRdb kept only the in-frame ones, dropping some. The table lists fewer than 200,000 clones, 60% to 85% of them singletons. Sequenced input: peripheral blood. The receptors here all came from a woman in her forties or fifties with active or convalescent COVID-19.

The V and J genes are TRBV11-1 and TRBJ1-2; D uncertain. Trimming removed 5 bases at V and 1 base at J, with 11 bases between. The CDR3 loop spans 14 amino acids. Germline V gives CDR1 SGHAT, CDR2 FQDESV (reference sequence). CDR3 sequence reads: CASSPSGNNYGYTF. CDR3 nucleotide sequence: TGTGCCAGCAGCCCTTCGGGGAATAACTATGGCTACACCTTC.

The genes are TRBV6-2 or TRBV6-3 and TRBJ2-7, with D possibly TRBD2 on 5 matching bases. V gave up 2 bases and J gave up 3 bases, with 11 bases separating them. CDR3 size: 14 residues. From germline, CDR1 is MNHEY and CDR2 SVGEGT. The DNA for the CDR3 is TGTGCCAGCAGTTACCTATCCGGGATCTACGAGCAGTACTTC. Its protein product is CASSYLSGIYEQYF.

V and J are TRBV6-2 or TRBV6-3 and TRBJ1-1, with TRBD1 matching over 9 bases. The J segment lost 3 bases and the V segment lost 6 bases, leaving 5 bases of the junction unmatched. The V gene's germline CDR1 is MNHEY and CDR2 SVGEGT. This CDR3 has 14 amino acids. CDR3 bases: TGTGCCAGCAGCCGGGGACAGGGCTACACTGAAGCTTTCTTT. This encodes CASSRGQGYTEAFF.

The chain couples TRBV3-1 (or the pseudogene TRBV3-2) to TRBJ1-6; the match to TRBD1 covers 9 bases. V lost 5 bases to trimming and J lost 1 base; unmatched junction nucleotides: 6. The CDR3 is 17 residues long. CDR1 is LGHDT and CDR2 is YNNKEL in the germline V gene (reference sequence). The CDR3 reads CASSGTGGASYNSPLHF. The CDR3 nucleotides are TGTGCCAGCAGCGGCACAGGGGGCGCTTCCTATAATTCACCCCTCCACTTT.

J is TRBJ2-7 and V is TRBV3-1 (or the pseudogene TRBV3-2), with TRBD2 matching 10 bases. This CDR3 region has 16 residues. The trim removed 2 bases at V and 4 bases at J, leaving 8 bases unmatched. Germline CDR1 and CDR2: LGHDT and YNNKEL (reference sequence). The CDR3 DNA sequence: TGTGCCAGCAGCCAATCCCCCCTAGCGGGAGTGTACGAGCAGTACTTC. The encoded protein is CASSQSPLAGVYEQYF.

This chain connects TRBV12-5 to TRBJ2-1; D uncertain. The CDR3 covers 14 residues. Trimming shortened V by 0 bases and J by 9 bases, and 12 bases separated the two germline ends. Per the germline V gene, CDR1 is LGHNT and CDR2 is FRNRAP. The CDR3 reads CASGLVQTSGEQFF. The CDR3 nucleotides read TGTGCTAGTGGTTTGGTACAGACATCTGGTGAGCAGTTCTTC.

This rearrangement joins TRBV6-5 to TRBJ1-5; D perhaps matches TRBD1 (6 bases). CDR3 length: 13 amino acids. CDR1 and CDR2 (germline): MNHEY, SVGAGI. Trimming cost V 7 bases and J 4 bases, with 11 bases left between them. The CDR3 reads CASKGTRNQPQHF. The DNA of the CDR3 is TGTGCCAGCAAGGGGACAAGGAATCAGCCCCAGCATTTT.

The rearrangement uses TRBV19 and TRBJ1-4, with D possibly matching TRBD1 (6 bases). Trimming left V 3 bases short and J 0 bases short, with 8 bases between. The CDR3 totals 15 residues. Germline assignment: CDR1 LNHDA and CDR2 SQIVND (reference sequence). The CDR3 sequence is CASSMGQATNEKLFF. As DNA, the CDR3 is TGTGCCAGTAGTATGGGACAAGCAACTAATGAAAAACTGTTTTTT.

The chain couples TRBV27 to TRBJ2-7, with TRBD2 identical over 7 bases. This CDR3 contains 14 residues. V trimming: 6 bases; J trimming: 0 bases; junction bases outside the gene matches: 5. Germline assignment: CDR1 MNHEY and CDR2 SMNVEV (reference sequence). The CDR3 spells CASRRSGGSYEQYF. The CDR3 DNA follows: TGTGCCAGCAGGAGGTCGGGGGGCTCCTACGAGCAGTACTTC.

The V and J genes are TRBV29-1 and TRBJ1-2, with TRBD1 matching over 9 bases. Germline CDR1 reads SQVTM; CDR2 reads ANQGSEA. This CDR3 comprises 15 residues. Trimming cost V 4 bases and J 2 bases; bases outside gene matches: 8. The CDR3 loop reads CSVGKDRGLNYGYTF. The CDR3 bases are TGCAGCGTTGGAAAGGACAGGGGTTTAAACTATGGCTACACCTTC.

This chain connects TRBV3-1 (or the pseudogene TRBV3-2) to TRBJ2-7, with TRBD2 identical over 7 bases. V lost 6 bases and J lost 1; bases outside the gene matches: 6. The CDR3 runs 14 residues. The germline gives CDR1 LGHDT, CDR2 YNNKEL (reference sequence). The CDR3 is CASRKGGSSYEQYF. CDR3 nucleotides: TGTGCCAGCAGGAAGGGAGGGAGTTCCTACGAGCAGTACTTC.

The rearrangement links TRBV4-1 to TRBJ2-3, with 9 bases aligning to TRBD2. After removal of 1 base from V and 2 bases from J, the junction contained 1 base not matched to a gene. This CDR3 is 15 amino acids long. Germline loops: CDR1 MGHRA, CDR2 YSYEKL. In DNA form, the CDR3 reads TGCGCCAGCAGCCAAGTAGCGGGGGTCACAGATACGCAGTATTTT. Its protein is CASSQVAGVTDTQYF.

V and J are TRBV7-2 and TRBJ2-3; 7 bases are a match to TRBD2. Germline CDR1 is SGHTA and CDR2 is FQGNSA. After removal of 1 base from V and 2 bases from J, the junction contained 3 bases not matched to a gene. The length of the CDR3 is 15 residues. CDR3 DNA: TGTGCCAGCAGCTTAGGGGGGGGAGTCACAGATACGCAGTATTTT. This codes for CASSLGGGVTDTQYF.

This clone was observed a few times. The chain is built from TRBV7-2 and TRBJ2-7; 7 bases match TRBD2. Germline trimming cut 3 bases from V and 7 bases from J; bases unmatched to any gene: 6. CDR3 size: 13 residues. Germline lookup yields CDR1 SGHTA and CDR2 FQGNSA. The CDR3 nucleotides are TGTGCCAGCAGCTTCTCCCACGGGGGGGAGCAGTACTTC. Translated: CASSFSHGGEQYF.

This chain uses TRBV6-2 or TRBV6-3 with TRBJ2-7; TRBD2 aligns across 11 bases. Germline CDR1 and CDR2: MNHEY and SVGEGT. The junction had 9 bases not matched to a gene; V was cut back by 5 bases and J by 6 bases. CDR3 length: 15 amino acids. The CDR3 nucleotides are TGTGCCAGCAGTCCCGTAAGACTAGCGGGAAGCGAGCAGTACTTC. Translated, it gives CASSPVRLAGSEQYF.

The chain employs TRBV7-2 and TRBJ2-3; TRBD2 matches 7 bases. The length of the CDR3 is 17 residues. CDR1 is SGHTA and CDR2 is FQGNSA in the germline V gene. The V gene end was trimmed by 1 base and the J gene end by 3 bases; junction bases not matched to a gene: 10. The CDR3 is CASSLGRGLAVTDTQYF. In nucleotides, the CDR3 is TGTGCCAGCAGCTTAGGACGAGGCCTAGCGGTTACAGATACGCAGTATTTT.

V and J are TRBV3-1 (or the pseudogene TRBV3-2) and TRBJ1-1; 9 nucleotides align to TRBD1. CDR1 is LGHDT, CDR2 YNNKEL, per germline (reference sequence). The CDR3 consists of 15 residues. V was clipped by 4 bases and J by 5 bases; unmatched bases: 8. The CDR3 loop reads CASSRSGQGGTEAFF. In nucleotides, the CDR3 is TGTGCCAGCAGCCGATCGGGACAGGGTGGGACTGAAGCTTTCTTT.

As DNA, the CDR3 is TGTGCCAGCAGCCGCGGACAAAACAATCAGCCCCAGCATTTT. As protein: CASSRGQNNQPQHF. The chain links TRBV2 to TRBJ1-5; TRBD1 might be the D (5 bases). CDR3 length: 14 amino acids. V lost 6 bases to trimming and J lost 3 bases, with 12 bases between them. Looked up from germline, CDR1 is SNHLY and CDR2 is FYNNEI.

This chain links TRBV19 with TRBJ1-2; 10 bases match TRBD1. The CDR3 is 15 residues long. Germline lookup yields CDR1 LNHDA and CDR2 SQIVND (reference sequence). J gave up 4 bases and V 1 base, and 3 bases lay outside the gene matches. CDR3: CASSIGGQGGYGYTF. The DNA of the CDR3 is TGTGCCAGTAGTATAGGAGGACAGGGGGGCTATGGCTACACCTTC. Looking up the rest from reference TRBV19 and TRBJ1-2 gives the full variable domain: DGGITQSPKYLFRKEGQNVTLSCEQNLNHDAMYWYRQDPGQGLRLIYYSQIVNDFQKGDIAEGYSVSREKKESFPLTVTSAQKNPTAFYLCASSIGGQGGYGYTFGSGTRLTVV.